The 22 T cell receptor beta chains given below trace back to one sample, sequenced in a study of T cells in Graves' hyperthyroidism and ophthalmopathy. Template material for amplifying TCR beta CDR3 regions consisted of RNA transcripts. HTBI primers were the set used in a first-round RT-PCR of the TCR CDR3. TCRdb ran MiXCR on the multiplex PCR reads and lists one entry per CDR3 protein. This table holds about 520,000 distinct CDR3 sequences, around 20% found once. The sequenced material came from blood. Receptors were obtained from a man between 18 and 35 years old with Graves' hyperthyroidism.

This clonotype was detected ten times or more. The V gene is TRBV12-3 or TRBV12-4, the J gene TRBJ1-1; D is uncertain. The CDR3 has 14 amino acids. V was shortened by 3 bases and J by 6 bases, with 14 bases between the two germline ends. CDR3 nucleotide sequence: TGTGCCAGCAGTTTTGGCCCGACCTCATCTGAAGCTTTCTTT. Protein sequence: CASSFGPTSSEAFF.

This clonotype appeared many times. This chain uses TRBV6-5 with TRBJ2-7; possibly TRBD2 for D (6 bases). The CDR3 runs to 14 residues. Per the germline V gene, CDR1 is MNHEY and CDR2 is SVGAGI. V gave up 4 bases and J gave up 2 bases, with 12 bases separating them. DNA of the CDR3: TGTGCCAGCAGTTCCGTAGCGGACGCCTACGAGCAGTACTTC. It encodes CASSSVADAYEQYF.

This clonotype appeared many times. The chain combines TRBV4-1 with TRBJ2-7; D perhaps matches TRBD1 (5 bases). This CDR3 region has 15 residues. V was trimmed by 1 base and J by 4 bases, leaving 14 bases between them. Germline V gives CDR1 MGHRA, CDR2 YSYEKL. CDR3 sequence reads: CASSQGFTTGYEQYF. CDR3 sequence (DNA): TGCGCCAGCAGCCAAGGATTTACCACAGGTTACGAGCAGTACTTC.

This clonotype was observed at least ten times. This rearrangement joins TRBV20-1 to TRBJ1-5, with 9 bases identical to TRBD1. This CDR3 contains 17 residues. Losses at the gene ends were 4 bases for V and 0 bases for J; bases not matched to a gene: 10. Germline values: CDR1 DFQATT, CDR2 SNEGSKA (reference sequence). The chain's CDR3 is CSATRDREGYSNQPQHF. The CDR3 DNA reads TGCAGTGCTACCCGGGACAGGGAGGGGTATAGCAATCAGCCCCAGCATTTT.

Ten or more counts support this clonotype. The chain has TRBV12-3 or TRBV12-4 and TRBJ1-2; 7 bases map to TRBD1. The CDR3 contains 15 residues. V lost 6 bases, J lost 8 bases, and 15 bases stayed unmatched. The CDR3 loop reads CASSHSGQRLRGYTF. In DNA form, the CDR3 reads TGTGCCAGCAGCCACTCGGGACAGAGATTGAGGGGCTACACCTTC.

The CDR3 DNA sequence: TGTGCCAGCAGCTTGGGACAGGGGGATTCGGAGACCCAGTACTTC. This translates into CASSLGQGDSETQYF. The rearrangement uses TRBV7-9 and TRBJ2-5; 11 bases fit TRBD1. Germline loops: CDR1 SEHNR, CDR2 FQNEAQ (reference sequence). The junction had 5 bases not matched to a gene; V was cut back by 3 bases and J by 5 bases. This CDR3 spans 15 amino acids.

About this clonotype: This sequence may be a read error, since a much larger clone differs from it by one base. The conserved closing phenylalanine or tryptophan is absent in this CDR3, likely reflecting a read error. The chain is built from TRBV12-3 or TRBV12-4 and TRBJ1-1; D is perhaps TRBD1 (6 bases). The V end lost 6 bases, the J end lost 0 bases, and 14 bases lay between the germline ends. CDR3 length: 15 residues. CDR3 sequence (DNA): TGTGCCAGCAGAGCGGACAGTATAATGAACACTGAAGCTTTCCTT. Translating it yields CASRADSIMNTEAFL.

This clonotype has a handful of counts. This chain uses TRBV9 with TRBJ1-2, with D perhaps matching TRBD1 (6 bases). Trimming removed 3 bases at V and 4 bases at J, with 16 bases between. The CDR3 consists of 15 residues. CDR1 and CDR2 from the germline V gene are SGDLS and YYNGEE. DNA of the CDR3: TGTGCCAGCAGCGGTGGACAGCAGAAAAGCTATGGCTACACCTTC. It specifies CASSGGQQKSYGYTF.

Only a few counts were recorded for this clonotype. The chain combines TRBV9 with TRBJ1-1; tentative D call: TRBD1 (6 bases). The germline gives CDR1 SGDLS, CDR2 YYNGEE. CDR3 length equals 14 residues. V shed 2 bases and J shed 2 bases, with 10 bases lying between them. This CDR3 is CASSVGRGNTEAFF. Here the CDR3 DNA reads TGTGCCAGCAGCGTGGGCAGGGGAAACACTGAAGCTTTCTTT.

This clonotype was found many times. The chain uses TRBV5-1 and TRBJ1-1; 8 bases map to TRBD1. CDR3 length: 14 amino acids. Trimming took 6 bases from V and 0 from J; bases not matched to a gene: 4. Germline V gene lookup returns CDR1 SGHRS and CDR2 YFSETQ. This CDR3 reads CASTSTGVNTEAFF. CDR3 nucleotides: TGCGCCAGCACCTCGACAGGGGTGAACACTGAAGCTTTCTTT. The full variable domain, rest sourced from reference TRBV5-1 and TRBJ1-1, is KAGVTQTPRYLIKTRGQQVTLSCSPISGHRSVSWYQQTPGQGLQFLFEYFSETQRNKGNFPGRFSGRQFSNSRSEMNVSTLELGDSALYLCASTSTGVNTEAFFGQGTRLTVV.

This clonotype occurred a few times. This sequence joins TRBV7-8 and TRBJ2-2; D is unclear. Germline V lookup: CDR1 SGHVS, CDR2 FQNEAQ. V was cut by 5 bases and J by 11 bases, with 18 bases left in between. This CDR3 is 14 amino acids long. This chain's CDR3 is CASSIEYAITELFF. The CDR3 nucleotides read TGTGCCAGCAGCATAGAATATGCGATAACCGAGCTGTTTTTT.

The genes are TRBV29-1 and TRBJ1-2; no reliable D call. Germline values: CDR1 SQVTM, CDR2 ANQGSEA. The CDR3 spans 11 residues. Trimming left V 0 bases short and J 8 bases short, with 7 bases between. Here the CDR3 reads CSVEDRVGYTF. The CDR3 DNA reads TGCAGCGTTGAAGATCGGGTAGGCTACACCTTC.

This clonotype has at least ten counts. The chain joins TRBV20-1 to TRBJ2-7; 7 bases are a match to TRBD2. The CDR3 spans 15 residues. Germline CDR1 DFQATT, CDR2 SNEGSKA (reference sequence). The V segment lost 5 bases and the J segment 4 bases; nucleotides outside the gene matches: 14. The CDR3 is CSAQGRGGSPYEQYF. The CDR3 DNA sequence: TGCAGTGCTCAAGGAAGGGGAGGGTCACCTTACGAGCAGTACTTC.

As for this clonotype: The junction shows a germline mismatch at one end, possibly a read error. The genes are TRBV12-3 or TRBV12-4 and TRBJ2-4; the match to TRBD2 covers 7 bases. The end of the DNA fits TRBJ2-1 better, so the J call may be wrong. This CDR3 has 16 amino acids. CDR3 bases: TGCGCCAGCAGTTTTTGGGCCCCGGCTAGCGGTAACATTCAGTTCTTC. This translates into CASSFWAPASGNIQFF.

J is TRBJ2-2 and V is TRBV12-3 or TRBV12-4; a weak D match, TRBD1 (5 bases). V was trimmed by 5 bases and J by 4 bases, leaving 11 bases between them. This CDR3 contains 14 residues. Written as DNA, the CDR3 is TGTGCCAGCAGTATACAGGCACTCACCGGGGAGCTGTTTTTT. It specifies CASSIQALTGELFF.

This clonotype was detected many times. The V gene is TRBV28, the J gene TRBJ2-7, with TRBD2 matching over 7 bases. This CDR3 has 13 amino acids. The ends lost 10 bases at V and 1 base at J; junction bases unmatched: 7. Germline loops: CDR1 MDHEN, CDR2 SYDVKM. Here the CDR3 reads CATTGGGSYEQYF. CDR3 DNA sequence: TGTGCCACCACTGGGGGGGGGTCCTACGAGCAGTACTTC. Full variable domain (rest looked up from reference TRBV28 and TRBJ2-7): DVKVTQSSRYLVKRTGEKVFLECVQDMDHENMFWYRQDPGLGLRLIYFSYDVKMKEKGDIPEGYSVSREKKERFSLILESASTNQTSMYLCATTGGGSYEQYFGPGTRLTVT.

Points on this clonotype: Given the absence of the conserved phenylalanine or tryptophan at the CDR3 end, a read error is likely. The chain links TRBV11-2 to TRBJ1-1; 9 positions match TRBD1. Germline CDR1 is SGHAT and CDR2 is FQNNGV. CDR3 length equals 11 residues. CDR3 nucleotides: TGTTCCAGCAGCCAGGGACAGGGTGCTTTCGTT. Protein: CSSSQGQGAFV.

There are many counts of this clonotype. CDR3 amino acids: CASSSQMGNIQYF. The CDR3 DNA reads as TGTGCCAGCAGCTCCCAGATGGGAAACATTCAGTACTTC. This chain uses TRBV7-9 with TRBJ2-4, with no clear D. Germline CDR1 reads SEHNR; CDR2 reads FQNEAQ (reference sequence). This CDR3 has 13 residues. Trimming cost V 4 bases and J 6 bases, with 10 bases left between them.

In its sample, this clonotype was seen many times. The chain is built from TRBV13 and TRBJ2-5; tentatively, D is TRBD1 (6 bases). Trimming stripped 3 bases from V and 7 bases from J, with 12 bases between. The CDR3 extends over 13 amino acids. In germline, CDR1 is PRHDT, CDR2 FYEKMQ (reference sequence). CDR3 loop: CASSFGTSGTQYF. DNA for the CDR3: TGTGCCAGCAGCTTCGGGACATCGGGGACCCAGTACTTC.

This clonotype was observed many times. The V call is TRBV12-3 or TRBV12-4, the J call TRBJ2-7; the match to TRBD1 covers 9 bases. Trimming cost V 5 bases and J 3 bases; bases outside gene matches: 5. This CDR3 has 14 amino acids. CDR3 in amino acids: CASSLDRGGYEQYF. The CDR3 coding sequence is TGTGCCAGCAGTCTGGACAGGGGCGGCTACGAGCAGTACTTC.

The gene calls are TRBV30 and TRBJ2-7; 7 nucleotides agree with TRBD1. The length of the CDR3 is 13 residues. The trim removed 3 bases at V and 4 bases at J, leaving 6 bases unmatched. CDR1 is GTSNPN and CDR2 is SVGIG in the germline V gene (reference sequence). CDR3 nucleotides: TGTGCCTGGAGATTGACAGGGCGGTACGAGCAGTACTTC. The encoded protein is CAWRLTGRYEQYF.

The V and J genes are TRBV12-3 or TRBV12-4 and TRBJ1-1; tentative D call: TRBD1 (6 bases). This CDR3 is 14 amino acids long. V was pared by 5 bases and J by 5 bases, with 15 bases between. CDR3 residues: CASSPLQGLTEAFF. CDR3 sequence (DNA): TGTGCCAGCAGTCCCCTACAGGGACTTACTGAAGCTTTCTTT.